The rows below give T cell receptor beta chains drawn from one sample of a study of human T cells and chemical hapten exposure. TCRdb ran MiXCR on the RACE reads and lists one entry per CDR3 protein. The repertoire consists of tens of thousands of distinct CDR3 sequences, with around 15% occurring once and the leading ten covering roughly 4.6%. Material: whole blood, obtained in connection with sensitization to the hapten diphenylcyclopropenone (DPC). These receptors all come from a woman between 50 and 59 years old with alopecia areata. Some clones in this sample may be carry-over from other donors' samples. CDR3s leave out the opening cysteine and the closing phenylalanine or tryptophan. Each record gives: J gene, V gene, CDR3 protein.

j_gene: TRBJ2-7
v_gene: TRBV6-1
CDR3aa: ASRFFWGTYEQY

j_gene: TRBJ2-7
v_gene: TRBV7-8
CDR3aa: ASVAGTGGPYEQY

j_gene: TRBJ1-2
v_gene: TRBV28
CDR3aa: ASRDSRNYGYT

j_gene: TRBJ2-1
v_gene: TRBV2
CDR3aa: AVSRGPLDNEQF

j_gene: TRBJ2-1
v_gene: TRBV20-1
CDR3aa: SATDRALRSYNEQF

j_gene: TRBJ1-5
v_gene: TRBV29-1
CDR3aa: SVANSNQPQH

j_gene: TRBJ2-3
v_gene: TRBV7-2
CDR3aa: ASSLQRLADTQY

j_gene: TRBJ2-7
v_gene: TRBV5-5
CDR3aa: ASSGQGYEQY

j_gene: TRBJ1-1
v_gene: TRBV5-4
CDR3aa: ASSPNRAYTEAF

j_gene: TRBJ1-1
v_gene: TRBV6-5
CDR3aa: ASSYKTGGTEAF

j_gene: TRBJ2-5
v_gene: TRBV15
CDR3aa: ATSRGLAGAQETQY

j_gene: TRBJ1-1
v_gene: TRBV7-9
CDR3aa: ATTMNTEAF

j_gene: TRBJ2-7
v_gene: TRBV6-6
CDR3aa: ASKVDSSYEQY

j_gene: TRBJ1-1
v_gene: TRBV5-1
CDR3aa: ASSAARDRVYEAF

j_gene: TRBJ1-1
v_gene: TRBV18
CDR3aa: ASSQGQGRTEAF

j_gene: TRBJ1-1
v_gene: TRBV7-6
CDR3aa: ASSLNQGEAF

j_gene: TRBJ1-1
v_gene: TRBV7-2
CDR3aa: ASLRTMNTEAF

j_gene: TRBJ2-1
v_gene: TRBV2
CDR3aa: ASSEVQDRVFNEQF

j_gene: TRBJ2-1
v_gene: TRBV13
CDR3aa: ASSLAGGYNEQF

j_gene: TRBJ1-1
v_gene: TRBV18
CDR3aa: ASSPPFVGEEAF

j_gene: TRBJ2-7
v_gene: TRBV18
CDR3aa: ASSPILGTDPYEQY

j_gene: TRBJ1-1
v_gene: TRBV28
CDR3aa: ASSSHSPTEAF

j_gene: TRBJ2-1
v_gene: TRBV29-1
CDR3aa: SVDPGLGSYNEQF

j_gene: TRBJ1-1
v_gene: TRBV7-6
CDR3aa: ASSLGQVGSTEAF

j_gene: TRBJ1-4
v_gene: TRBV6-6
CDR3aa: ASRDGQGEKLF

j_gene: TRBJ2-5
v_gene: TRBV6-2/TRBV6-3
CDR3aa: ASSSYRGRQETQY

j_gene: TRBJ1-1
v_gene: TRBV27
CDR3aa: ASSSQRNTEAF

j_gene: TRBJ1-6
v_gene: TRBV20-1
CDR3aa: SALGGVNSPLH

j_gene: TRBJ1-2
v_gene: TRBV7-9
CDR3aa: ASVIDITATSYGYT

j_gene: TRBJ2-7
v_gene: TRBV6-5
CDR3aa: ASSPGLFSYEQY

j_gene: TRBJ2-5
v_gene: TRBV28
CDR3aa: ASSPTGGLETQY

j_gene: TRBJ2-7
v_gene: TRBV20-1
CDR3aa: SAVAGVREQY

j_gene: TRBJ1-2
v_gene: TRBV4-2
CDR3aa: ASSRDSNYGYT

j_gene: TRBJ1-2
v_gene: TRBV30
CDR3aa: ACGIRGIGYGYT